The clone carrying this T cell receptor (beta chain) was recorded a few times. The trim removed 2 bases at V and 1 base at J, leaving 11 bases unmatched. This CDR3 comprises 18 residues. Germline CDR1 reads MDHEN; CDR2 reads SYDVKM. The data are from a study of T cells in Graves' hyperthyroidism and ophthalmopathy. PBMCs were obtained from over 8.5 ml fresh peripheral blood. Amplification targeted TCR beta CDR3 regions from RNA transcripts. HTBI primers were used for first-round RT-PCR of the TCR CDR3. TCRdb used MiXCR to reprocess the multiplex PCR reads, holding one entry per CDR3 protein. The sample lists about 690,000 distinct CDR3 sequences, roughly 17% occurring once.

Sequenced input: blood. The chain is built from TRBV28 and TRBJ1-2; 9 bases agree with TRBD1. The receptor was isolated from a man aged 45-65 years with Graves' hyperthyroidism. CDR3 sequence: CASSLSRTGVLFNYGYTF. DNA for the CDR3: TGTGCCAGCAGTTTAAGTCGGACAGGGGTACTTTTTAACTATGGCTACACCTTC.